The 8 T cell receptor beta chains below all came from one sample that was sequenced in a study of shared clonotypes between healthy human individuals. Sequenced by immunoSEQ multiplex PCR; TCRdb stores in-frame clones only, minus some. The data contain a few million clones, over 85% of them singletons. Source material: naive CD4+ T cells sorted from blood. Subset noted: CD45RA+ positively selected. These receptors were obtained from a man aged 18-30 years in good health.

This clone was counted between two and nine times. The sample contains more than one DNA sequence encoding this CDR3. The chain joins TRBV18 to TRBJ2-7, with unresolved D. Between the trimmed V and J ends, which lost 2 bases and 1 base, there was a span of 9 bases. Looked up from germline, CDR1 is KGHSH and CDR2 is LQKENI. This CDR3 has 14 residues. The CDR3 DNA sequence: TGTGCCAGCTCACCAGGGCCGGCGTCCTACGAGCAGTACTTC. It codes for CASSPGPASYEQYF.

As regards this clone: This same CDR3 is encoded by further DNA sequences in the sample. This chain links TRBV2 with TRBJ2-2, with D maybe TRBD1 (6 bases). Trimming shortened V by 8 bases and J by 0 bases, and 10 bases separated the two germline ends. This CDR3 is built from 14 residues. CDR1 is SNHLY and CDR2 is FYNNEI in the germline V gene. CDR3 coding DNA: TGTGCCAGCTCCCCAGGGGCGAACACCGGGGAGCTGTTTTTT. Translating it yields CASSPGANTGELFF.

The chain carries TRBV21-1 and TRBJ1-5; the DNA was not used to check the table's D call, TRBD1. TRBV21-1 is annotated as a pseudogene. The CDR3 totals 19 residues. The CDR3 here is CASSSSYGQGASKHQPQHF. CDR3 sequence (DNA): TGTGCCAGCAGCTCATCATACGGACAGGGGGCGAGTAAGCATCAGCCCCAGCATTTT.

The rearrangement links TRBV7-6 to TRBJ2-3; 11 nucleotides match TRBD1. The CDR3 runs 15 residues. Germline V gene sequence: CDR1 SGHVS, CDR2 FNYEAQ. V trimming: 3 bases; J trimming: 9 bases; junction bases outside the gene matches: 8. CDR3: CASSFGTGGSGTQYF. The CDR3 DNA reads TGTGCCAGCAGCTTCGGGACAGGGGGGAGTGGGACGCAGTATTTT.

The rearrangement joins TRBV29-1 to TRBJ2-1; D gene unclear. V lost 6 bases to trimming and J lost 0 bases, with 12 bases between them. The CDR3 is 14 amino acids. Germline V gene sequence: CDR1 SQVTM, CDR2 ANQGSEA. The CDR3 nucleotides read TGCAGCGTCACCGGCGGAAGCTCCTACAATGAGCAGTTCTTC. Its protein is CSVTGGSSYNEQFF.

The chain employs TRBV29-1 and TRBJ1-3; no reliable D call. This CDR3 is built from 17 residues. Trimming took off 6 bases at V and 0 bases at J, with 21 bases between the two ends. Germline values: CDR1 SQVTM, CDR2 ANQGSEA. The CDR3 is CSVNTGLGLGSGNTIYF. The CDR3 DNA follows: TGCAGCGTGAACACGGGGTTGGGCCTAGGCTCTGGAAACACCATATATTTT.

With regard to this clone: This sample also contains other DNA sequences that code for the same CDR3. The V gene is TRBV7-9, the J gene TRBJ2-3; D is tentatively TRBD1 or TRBD2 (6 bases each). Trimming stripped 1 base from V and 0 bases from J, with 8 bases between. In germline, CDR1 is SEHNR, CDR2 FQNEAQ (reference sequence). This CDR3 has 15 residues. CDR3 bases: TGTGCCAGCAGCTTAGAGGGGGGTAGCACAGATACGCAGTATTTT. This gives the protein CASSLEGGSTDTQYF. The full variable domain, in which reference TRBV7-9 and TRBJ2-3 provide the parts outside the CDR3, is DTGVSQNPRHKITKRGQNVTFRCDPISEHNRLYWYRQTLGQGPEFLTYFQNEAQLEKSRLLSDRFSAERPKGSFSTLEIQRTEQGDSAMYLCASSLEGGSTDTQYFGPGTRLTVL.

The gene calls are TRBV30 and TRBJ1-2; TRBD1 matches at 9 bases. Trimming cost V 1 base and J 8 bases; bases outside gene matches: 5. CDR3 length: 13 amino acids. Per germline, CDR1 GTSNPN and CDR2 SVGIG (reference sequence). The CDR3 DNA reads as TGTGCCTGGAGTGGGACAGGGGTTGGGGGCTACACCTTC. Amino acids: CAWSGTGVGGYTF.